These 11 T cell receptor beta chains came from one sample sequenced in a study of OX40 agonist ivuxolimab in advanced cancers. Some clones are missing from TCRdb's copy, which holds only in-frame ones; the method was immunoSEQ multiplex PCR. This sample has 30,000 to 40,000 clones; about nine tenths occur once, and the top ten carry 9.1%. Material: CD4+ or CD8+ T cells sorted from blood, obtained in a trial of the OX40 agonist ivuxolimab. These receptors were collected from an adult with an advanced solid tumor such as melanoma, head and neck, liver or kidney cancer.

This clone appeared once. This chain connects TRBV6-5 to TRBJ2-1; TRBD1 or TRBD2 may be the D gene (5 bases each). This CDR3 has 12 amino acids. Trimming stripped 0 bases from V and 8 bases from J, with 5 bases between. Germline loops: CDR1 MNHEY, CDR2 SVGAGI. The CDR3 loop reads CASSYSGDEQFF. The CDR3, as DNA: TGTGCCAGCAGTTACTCGGGGGATGAGCAGTTCTTC.

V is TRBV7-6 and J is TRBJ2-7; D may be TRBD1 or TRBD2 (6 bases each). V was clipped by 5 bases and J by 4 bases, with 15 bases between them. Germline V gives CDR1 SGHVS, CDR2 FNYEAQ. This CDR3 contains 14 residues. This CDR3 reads CASSKTGRSYEQYF. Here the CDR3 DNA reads TGTGCCAGCAGCAAAACAGGGAGGTCTTACGAGCAGTACTTC.

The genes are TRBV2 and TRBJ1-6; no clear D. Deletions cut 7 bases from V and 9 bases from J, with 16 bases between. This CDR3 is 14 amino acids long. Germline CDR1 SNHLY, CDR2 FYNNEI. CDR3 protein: CASTLGSLGSPLHF. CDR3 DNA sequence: TGTGCCAGCACCCTCGGGTCCCTAGGTTCACCCCTCCACTTT.

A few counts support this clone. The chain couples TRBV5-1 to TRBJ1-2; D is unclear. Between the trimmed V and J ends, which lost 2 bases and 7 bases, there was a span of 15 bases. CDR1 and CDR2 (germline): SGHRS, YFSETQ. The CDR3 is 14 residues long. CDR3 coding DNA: TGCGCCAGCAGCTTTGGCGGCGTTTGGAGTGGCTACACCTTC. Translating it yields CASSFGGVWSGYTF.

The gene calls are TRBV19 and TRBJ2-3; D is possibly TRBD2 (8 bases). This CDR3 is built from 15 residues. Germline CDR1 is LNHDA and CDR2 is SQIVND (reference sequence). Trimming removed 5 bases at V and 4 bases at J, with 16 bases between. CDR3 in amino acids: CASSVNGRGPDTQYF. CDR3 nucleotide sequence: TGTGCCAGTAGTGTTAACGGGAGGGGGCCAGATACGCAGTATTTT. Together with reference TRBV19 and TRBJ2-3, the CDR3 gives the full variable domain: DGGITQSPKYLFRKEGQNVTLSCEQNLNHDAMYWYRQDPGQGLRLIYYSQIVNDFQKGDIAEGYSVSREKKESFPLTVTSAQKNPTAFYLCASSVNGRGPDTQYFGPGTRLTVL.

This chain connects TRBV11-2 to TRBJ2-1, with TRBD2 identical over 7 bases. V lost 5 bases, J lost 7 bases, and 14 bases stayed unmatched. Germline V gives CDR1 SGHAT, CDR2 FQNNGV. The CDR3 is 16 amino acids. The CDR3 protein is CASSARIGLVQNEQFF. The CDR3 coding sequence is TGTGCCAGCAGCGCCCGAATTGGACTAGTGCAAAATGAGCAGTTCTTC.

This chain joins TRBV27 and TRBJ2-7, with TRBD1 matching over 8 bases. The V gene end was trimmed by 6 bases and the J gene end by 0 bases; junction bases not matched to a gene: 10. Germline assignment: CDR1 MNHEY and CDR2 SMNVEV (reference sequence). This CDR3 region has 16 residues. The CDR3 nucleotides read TGTGCCAGCAGCGTCGGACAGGGACGACTCTCCTACGAGCAGTACTTC. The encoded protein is CASSVGQGRLSYEQYF.

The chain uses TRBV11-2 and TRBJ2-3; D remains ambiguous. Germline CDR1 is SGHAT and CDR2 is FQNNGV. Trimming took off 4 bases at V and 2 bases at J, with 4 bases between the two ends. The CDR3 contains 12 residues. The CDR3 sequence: CASSYYTDTQYF. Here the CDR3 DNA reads TGTGCCAGCAGCTACTACACAGATACGCAGTATTTT.

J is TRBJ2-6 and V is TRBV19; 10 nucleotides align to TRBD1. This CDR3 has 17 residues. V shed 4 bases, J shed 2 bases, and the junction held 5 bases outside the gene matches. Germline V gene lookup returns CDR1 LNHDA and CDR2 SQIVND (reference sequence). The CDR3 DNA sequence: TGTGCCAGTAGTACAGACAGGGGGCGTACTGGGGCCAACGTCCTGACTTTC. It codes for CASSTDRGRTGANVLTF.

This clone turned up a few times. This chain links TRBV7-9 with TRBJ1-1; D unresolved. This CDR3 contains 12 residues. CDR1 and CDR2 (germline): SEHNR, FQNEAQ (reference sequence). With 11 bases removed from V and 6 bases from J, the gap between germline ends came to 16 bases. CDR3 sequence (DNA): TGTGCCCCGTCTCGCGATGGCGCTGAAGCTTTCTTT. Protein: CAPSRDGAEAFF.

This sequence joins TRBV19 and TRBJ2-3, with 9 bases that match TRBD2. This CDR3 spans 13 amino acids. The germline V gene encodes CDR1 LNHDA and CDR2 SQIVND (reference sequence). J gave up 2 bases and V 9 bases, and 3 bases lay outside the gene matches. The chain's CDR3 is CASRLAVTDTQYF. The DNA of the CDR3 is TGTGCCAGCCGACTAGCGGTCACAGATACGCAGTATTTT.